This TCR beta chain derives from a study of T cells in localized non-small cell lung cancer. Whole-study findings and limits: A median about 62 of the top 100 tumor clones appeared in adjacent lung.

Worth noting for this clone: Its antigen is not known.

Only in-frame clones appear in the TCRdb table, and some are missing; sequencing was by immunoSEQ multiplex PCR. The sample has tens of thousands of clones, about 83% seen once. V was trimmed by 3 bases and J by 3 bases, leaving 9 bases between them. CDR3 size: 14 residues. CDR1 is LGHNA, CDR2 YSLEER, per germline. This specimen was peripheral blood, taken before any cancer treatment. The source of this sequence is a woman aged 35 to 70 with stage I lung adenocarcinoma. V and J are TRBV4-3 and TRBJ1-5; D unresolved. CDR3 in amino acids: CASSQGSVNQPQHF. For the CDR3, the DNA is TGCGCCAGCAGCCAGGGGTCTGTCAATCAGCCCCAGCATTTT.